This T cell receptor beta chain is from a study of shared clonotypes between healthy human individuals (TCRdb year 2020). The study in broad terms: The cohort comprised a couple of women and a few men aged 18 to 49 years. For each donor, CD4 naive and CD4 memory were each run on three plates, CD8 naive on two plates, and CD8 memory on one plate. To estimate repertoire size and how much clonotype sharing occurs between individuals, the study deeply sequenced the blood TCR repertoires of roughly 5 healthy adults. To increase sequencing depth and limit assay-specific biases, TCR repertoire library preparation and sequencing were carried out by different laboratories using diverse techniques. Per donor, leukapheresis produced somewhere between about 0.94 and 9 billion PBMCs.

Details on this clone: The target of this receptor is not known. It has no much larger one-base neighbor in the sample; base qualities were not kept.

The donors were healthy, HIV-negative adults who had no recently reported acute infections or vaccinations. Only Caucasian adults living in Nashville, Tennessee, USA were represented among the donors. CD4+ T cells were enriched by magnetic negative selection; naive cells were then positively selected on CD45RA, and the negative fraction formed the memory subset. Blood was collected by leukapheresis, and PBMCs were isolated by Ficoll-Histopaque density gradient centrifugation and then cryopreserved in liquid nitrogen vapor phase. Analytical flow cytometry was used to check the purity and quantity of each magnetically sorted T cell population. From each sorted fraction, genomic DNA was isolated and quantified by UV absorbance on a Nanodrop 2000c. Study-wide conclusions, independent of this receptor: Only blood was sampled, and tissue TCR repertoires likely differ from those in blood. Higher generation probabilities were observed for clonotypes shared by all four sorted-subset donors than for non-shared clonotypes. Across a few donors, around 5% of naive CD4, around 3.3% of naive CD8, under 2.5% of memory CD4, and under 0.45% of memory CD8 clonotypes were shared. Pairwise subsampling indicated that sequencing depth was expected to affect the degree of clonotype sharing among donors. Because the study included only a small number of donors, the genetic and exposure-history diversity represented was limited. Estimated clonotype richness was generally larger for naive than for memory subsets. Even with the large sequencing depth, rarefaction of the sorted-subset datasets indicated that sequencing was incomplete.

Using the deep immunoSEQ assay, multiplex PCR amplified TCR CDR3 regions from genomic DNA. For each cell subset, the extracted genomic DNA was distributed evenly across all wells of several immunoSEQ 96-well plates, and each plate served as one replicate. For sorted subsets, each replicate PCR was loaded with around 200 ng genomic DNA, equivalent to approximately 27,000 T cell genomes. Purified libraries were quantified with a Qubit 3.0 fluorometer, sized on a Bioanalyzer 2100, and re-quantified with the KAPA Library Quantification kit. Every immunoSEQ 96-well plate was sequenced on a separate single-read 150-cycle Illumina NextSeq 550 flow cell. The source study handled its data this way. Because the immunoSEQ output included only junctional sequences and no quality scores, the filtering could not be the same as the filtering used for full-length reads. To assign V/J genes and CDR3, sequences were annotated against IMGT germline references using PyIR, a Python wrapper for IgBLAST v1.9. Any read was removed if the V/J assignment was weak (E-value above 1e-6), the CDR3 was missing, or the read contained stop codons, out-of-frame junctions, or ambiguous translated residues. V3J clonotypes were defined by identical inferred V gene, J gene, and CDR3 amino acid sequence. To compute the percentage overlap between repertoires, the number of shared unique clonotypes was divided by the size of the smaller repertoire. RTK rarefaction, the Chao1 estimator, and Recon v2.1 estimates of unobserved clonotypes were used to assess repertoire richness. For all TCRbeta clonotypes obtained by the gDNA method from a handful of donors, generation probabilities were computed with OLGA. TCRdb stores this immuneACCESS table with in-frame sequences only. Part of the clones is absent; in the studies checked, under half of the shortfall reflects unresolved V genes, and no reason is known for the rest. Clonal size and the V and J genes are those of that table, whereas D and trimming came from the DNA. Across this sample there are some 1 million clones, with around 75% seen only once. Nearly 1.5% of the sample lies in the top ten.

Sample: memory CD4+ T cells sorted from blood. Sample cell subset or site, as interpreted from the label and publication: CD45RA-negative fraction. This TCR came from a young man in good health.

CDR3 region: CASSPRGGQNIQYF. The nucleotide sequence is TGTGCCAGCAGCCCACGGGGGGGCCAAAACATTCAGTACTTC. Here the chain combines TRBV5-4 and TRBJ2-4, with 8 bases aligning to TRBD2. CDR1 and CDR2, per the germline V gene (reference sequence), are SGHNT and YYREEE. The germline V end is reduced by 4 bases and the J end by 5 bases; junction bases left unmatched: 5. The CDR3 runs 14 amino acids, cysteine and phenylalanine included. Just CDR3 DNA is preserved here, 42 bases in frame from base 1.